What follows describes a single T cell receptor beta chain. In its sample, this clone was seen once. Its antigen is not yet known. Base qualities were left out, and no much larger clone turns up one base away. The entry originates in a study of blood T cell repertoires in COVID-19 (dated by TCRdb to 2019 to 2021). About the study as a whole: Samples covering the acute and convalescent phases of COVID-19 were provided by collaborators in the United States, Italy and Spain. The repertoires were made available in a free public database intended to serve as a resource for research on the immune response to SARS-CoV-2. Where available, HLA class I and class II types were obtained from metadata supplied by the sample provider rather than from assay-based typing. Subjects who had been exposed to COVID-19, were actively infected with it, or had recovered from it provided the deeply sampled blood TCRbeta repertoires that made up the dataset. Sample metadata almost always included a de-identified subject ID, COVID-19 status, age in years and sex. The samples were drawn from the first 160 participants of the ongoing ImmuneRACE study and from more than 1,000 subjects provided by 6 global collaborators. The material from the prospective study consisted of cDNA or gDNA derived from T cells, B-cell-depleted T cells, or PBMCs. The investigation overall reported the following: How much clinical and demographic metadata was included differed by source and by participant, and the metadata was provided uncurated.

The germline V gene (reference sequence) gives CDR1 as SSHAT and CDR2 as FNYEAQ. Inclusive of the bounding cysteine and phenylalanine, the CDR3 is 15 residues long. Of all the DNA, just the CDR3 is kept, 45 bases in frame from base 1. V is trimmed back by 5 bases and J by 5 bases, and the junction contains 4 bases that no gene match accounts for. TCRbeta CDR3 regions were amplified from genomic DNA using the immunoSEQ Assay, a bias-controlled multiplex PCR. The original pipeline was this. The number of nucleated cells in each sample was estimated by amplification of reference gene primers within the assay. To quantify the absolute abundance of each unique TCRbeta CDR3 rearrangement, sequence reads were collapsed and filtered. Productive Simpson clonality was computed per sample as the square root of Simpson's diversity index over productive rearrangements. TCRdb's version of the immuneACCESS table is confined to in-frame rearrangements and falls short of the full clone set. An unresolved V gene accounts for under half of the shortfall where checked; the remainder is of unknown origin. Clone size and the V and J calls come from that table; the DNA yielded D and trimming. This sample gives tens of thousands of clones in total; approximately 90% of them show up just once. Jointly, the top ten make up roughly 5% of the sample.

Whole blood was collected in K2EDTA tubes by collaborating institutions according to the institutions' own protocols. Collaborator samples were shipped for TCRbeta analysis as frozen whole blood, isolated PBMCs, or DNA extracted from either sample type. Specimen: peripheral blood. The rearrangement combines TRBV7-7 with TRBJ2-2, with 11 junctional bases fitting TRBD2. The source is a human donor in a cohort sampled during active COVID-19. The sequence in DNA is TGTGCCAGCAGCCCAGGGACTAGCGGAACCGGGGAGCTGTTTTTT. It translates to CASSPGTSGTGELFF.